The 3 T cell receptor beta chains below were found in one sample sequenced in a study of cytomegalovirus exposure and HLA in healthy donors. Primers included in the PCR were 60 Vbeta and 13 Jbeta primers. The table came from immunoSEQ multiplex PCR; TCRdb's copy has only in-frame clones and leaves some out. The sample yields about 130,000 clones, around 80% seen once. The sequencing input was PBMCs. These receptors all come from a female donor in good health and CMV-seronegative.

The V call is TRBV7-6, the J call TRBJ2-1, with 7 bases matching TRBD2. Germline-derived CDR1 and CDR2 are SGHVS and FNYEAQ. The J segment lost 10 bases and the V segment lost 5 bases, leaving 5 bases of the junction unmatched. The CDR3 runs to 12 residues. The chain's CDR3 is CASSLTSREQFF. CDR3 nucleotides: TGTGCCAGCAGCCTGACTAGCAGGGAGCAGTTCTTC.

The chain combines TRBV4-1 with TRBJ1-2, with a tentative D call TRBD1 (5 bases). CDR3 length: 14 amino acids. Germline values: CDR1 MGHRA, CDR2 YSYEKL. The V gene lost 6 bases and the J gene lost 1 base, with 12 bases spanning the gap. Written as DNA, the CDR3 is TGCGCCAGCAGACCTCTAGGGGATAACTATGGCTACACCTTC. Protein sequence: CASRPLGDNYGYTF.

The genes are TRBV5-1 and TRBJ1-1, with no clear D. CDR3 length: 14 amino acids. The V end was cut by 0 bases, the J end by 5 bases, with 11 bases between. Looked up from germline, CDR1 is SGHRS and CDR2 is YFSETQ. The CDR3 nucleotides read TGCGCCAGCAGCTTGGGGGCGGGGAGGACTGAAGCTTTCTTT. Its protein is CASSLGAGRTEAFF.